This T cell receptor (beta chain) came from a study of cytomegalovirus exposure and HLA in healthy donors. Regarding the study as a whole: The authors considered a cluster of highly shared sequence variants likely to be a sequencing artifact. Sequences of the TCR beta chain were said to predict the HLA-A and HLA-B alleles of most subjects accurately.

Details on this clone: Its antigen is not identified.

Primers included in the PCR were 60 Vbeta and 13 Jbeta primers. Sequencing used immunoSEQ multiplex PCR; TCRdb keeps in-frame clones, though not all of them. Among around 100,000 clones listed, roughly 78% were seen once. What was sequenced was PBMCs. The TCR comes from a woman between 40 and 50 years old in good health and CMV-seropositive.

CDR3 DNA sequence: TGTGCCAGCAGTGGGGTAAACAGGGGGATTTACGAGCAGTACTTC. Its protein product is CASSGVNRGIYEQYF. The chain recombines TRBV27 with TRBJ2-7; 8 nucleotides agree with TRBD1. From germline, CDR1 is MNHEY and CDR2 SMNVEV (reference sequence). The CDR3 is 15 residues long. The V gene end was trimmed by 5 bases and the J gene end by 4 bases; junction bases not matched to a gene: 10.